Listed below are T cell receptor beta chains from one sample, sequenced in a study of shared clonotypes between healthy human individuals. Clones were sequenced by immunoSEQ multiplex PCR, and TCRdb holds only the in-frame ones, with some missing. The table records nearly 2 million clones, around 96% of them present only once. The source material was naive CD8+ T cells sorted from blood. These receptors were taken from a man between 18 and 35 years old in good health. Each CDR3 is given with its conserved first and last residue. A D gene is named only where the DNA matches it firmly. Rows may omit the clone size; those that give it use once, few, many or a size class.

CSVEGTKQGLTYEQYF	TGCAGCGTTGAGGGGACTAAACAGGGGTTAACCTACGAGCAGTACTTC	TRBJ2-7	TRBV29-1	.	.
CASSPRASYEQYF	TGTGCCAGCAGCCCCCGGGCCTCCTACGAGCAGTACTTC	TRBJ2-7	TRBV5-4	.	.
CASSLAGTSLYEQYF	TGTGCCAGCAGTTTAGCCGGGACAAGTCTTTACGAGCAGTACTTC	TRBJ2-7	TRBV2	.	.
CAISWFFGGQETQYF	TGTGCCATCTCGTGGTTTTTCGGCGGCCAAGAGACCCAGTACTTC	TRBJ2-5	TRBV6-5	.	.
CASSPRSGSAETQYF	TGCGCCAGCAGCCCCAGGTCGGGCAGTGCCGAGACCCAGTACTTC	TRBJ2-5	TRBV4-1	.	.
CASSEGLSITEQYF	TGCGCCAGCAGTGAAGGCCTCTCTATCACCGAGCAGTACTTC	TRBJ2-7	TRBV10-1	.	.
CASSKGCHGGNQPQHF	TGTGCCAGCAGCAAAGGCTGTCATGGGGGGAATCAGCCCCAGCATTTT	TRBJ1-5	TRBV21-1	.	once
CSVAATGNYEQYF	TGCAGCGTTGCGGCGACAGGGAACTACGAGCAGTACTTC	TRBJ2-7	TRBV29-1	TRBD1	.
CASSVGLAGIYEQYF	TGTGCCAGCAGTGTGGGGCTAGCGGGAATCTACGAGCAGTACTTC	TRBJ2-7	TRBV2	TRBD2	.
CASSPGSYEQYF	TGTGCCAGCAGCCCGGGATCCTACGAGCAGTACTTC	TRBJ2-7	TRBV7-9	.	.
CASIPLGRVTPNTGELFF	TGTGCCAGCATCCCCCTGGGCAGGGTGACACCGAACACCGGGGAGCTGTTTTTT	TRBJ2-2	TRBV7-9	.	.
CASSLAGYQETQYF	TGTGCCAGCAGTTTAGCGGGATACCAAGAGACCCAGTACTTC	TRBJ2-5	TRBV28	.	.
CASSGTGGYTF	TGTGCCAGCAGCGGAACGGGTGGCTACACCTTC	TRBJ1-2	TRBV9	.	.
CASSPGTEVLLYGYTF	TGTGCCAGCAGCCCCGGGACAGAAGTCCTCCTCTATGGCTACACCTTC	TRBJ1-2	TRBV5-6	TRBD1	.
CASSGPGTGGYNEQFF	TGTGCCAGCAGCGGCCCCGGGACAGGGGGGTACAATGAGCAGTTCTTC	TRBJ2-1	TRBV9	TRBD1	.
CAISESGTGGTYEQYF	TGTGCCATCAGTGAGTCAGGGACAGGGGGAACCTACGAGCAGTACTTC	TRBJ2-7	TRBV10-3	TRBD1	.
CASSLGGQGLSETQYF	TGTGCCAGCAGCTTGGGCGGACAGGGGCTCTCTGAGACCCAGTACTTC	TRBJ2-5	TRBV5-6	TRBD1	.
CASSQEWDRGAVNEKLFF	TGCGCCAGCAGCCAAGAATGGGACAGGGGCGCCGTAAATGAAAAACTGTTTTTT	TRBJ1-4	TRBV4-3	TRBD1	.
CASSLDPRTQYF	TGTGCCAGCAGCTTAGATCCGAGGACGCAGTATTTT	TRBJ2-3	TRBV11-2	.	.
CASREGTSGRRNYNEQFF	TGTGCCAGCCGCGAAGGGACTAGCGGGAGAAGGAATTACAATGAGCAGTTCTTC	TRBJ2-1	TRBV21-1	.	.
CASSYETGTYEQYF	TGTGCCAGCAGTTACGAGACAGGGACCTACGAGCAGTACTTC	TRBJ2-7	TRBV6-6	TRBD1	.
CASIVSGTSTDTQYF	TGTGCCAGCATCGTTAGCGGGACTAGCACAGATACGCAGTATTTT	TRBJ2-3	TRBV7-2	TRBD2	.